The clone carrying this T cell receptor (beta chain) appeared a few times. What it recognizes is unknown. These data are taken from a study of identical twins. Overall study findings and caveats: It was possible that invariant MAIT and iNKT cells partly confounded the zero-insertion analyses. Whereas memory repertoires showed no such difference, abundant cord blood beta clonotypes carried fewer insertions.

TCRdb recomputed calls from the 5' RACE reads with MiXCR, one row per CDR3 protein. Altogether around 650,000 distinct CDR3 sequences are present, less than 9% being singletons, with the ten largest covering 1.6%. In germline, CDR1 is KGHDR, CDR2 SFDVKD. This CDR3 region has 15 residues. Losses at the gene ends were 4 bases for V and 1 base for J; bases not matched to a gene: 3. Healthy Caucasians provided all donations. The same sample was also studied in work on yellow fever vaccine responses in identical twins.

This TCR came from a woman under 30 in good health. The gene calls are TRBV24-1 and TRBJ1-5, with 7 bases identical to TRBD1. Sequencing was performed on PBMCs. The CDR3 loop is CATSDTGVSNQPQHF. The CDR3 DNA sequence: TGTGCCACCAGTGACACAGGGGTAAGCAATCAGCCCCAGCATTTT.